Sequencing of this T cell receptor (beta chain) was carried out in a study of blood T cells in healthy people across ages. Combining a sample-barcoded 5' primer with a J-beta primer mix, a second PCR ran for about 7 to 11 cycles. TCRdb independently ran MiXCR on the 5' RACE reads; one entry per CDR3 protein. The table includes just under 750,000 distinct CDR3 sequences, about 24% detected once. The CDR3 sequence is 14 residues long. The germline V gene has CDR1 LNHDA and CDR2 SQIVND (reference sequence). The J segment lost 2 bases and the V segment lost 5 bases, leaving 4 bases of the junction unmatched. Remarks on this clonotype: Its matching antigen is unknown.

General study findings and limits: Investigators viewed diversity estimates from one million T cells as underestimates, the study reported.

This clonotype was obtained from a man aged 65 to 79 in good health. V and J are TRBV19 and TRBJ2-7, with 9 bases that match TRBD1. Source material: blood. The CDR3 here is CASSPGQGPYEQYF. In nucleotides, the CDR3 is TGTGCCAGTAGTCCGGGACAGGGCCCCTACGAGCAGTACTTC.